This T cell receptor beta chain was identified in a study of breast tumors, draining lymph nodes, adjacent tissues. Study-wide results and caveats: Compared with lymph nodes, tumors were less diverse; compared with nontumor tissue, more.

This clonotype was recorded at least ten times. Its specificity is not known. TCRdb itself ran the multiplex PCR reads through MiXCR, one entry per CDR3 protein. This sample has approximately 200,000 distinct CDR3 sequences, with roughly 29% found just once. The CDR3 spans 14 residues. Trimming took 6 bases from V and 4 from J; bases not matched to a gene: 6. CDR1 and CDR2 (germline): LNHDA, SQIVND (reference sequence). Axillary draining lymph nodes of breast cancer patients supplied the node samples. This clonotype originated in a female donor with breast cancer. Some clones in this sample may be carry-over from other donors' samples. The chain couples TRBV19 to TRBJ1-2; 9 bases align to TRBD1. Sequencing was performed on axillary lymph node tissue. Here the CDR3 reads CASSHRGQVYGYTF. The CDR3 DNA reads TGTGCCAGTAGCCACAGGGGGCAGGTCTATGGCTACACCTTC.